This T cell receptor beta chain came from a study of cytomegalovirus exposure and HLA in healthy donors. Study-level information: The 120 validation repertoires used the same platform as the roughly 700 first-cohort repertoires (as reported by a later analysis).

J was trimmed by 0 bases and V by 4 bases; bases with no gene match: 5. This CDR3 has 16 residues. CDR1 is SGHKS and CDR2 is YYEKEE in the germline V gene (reference sequence). Repertoires were generated with immunoSEQ multiplex PCR, while TCRdb's copy carries only in-frame clones and drops some. The sample lists about 73,000 clones, about 93% occurring once. This clone was counted a single time. The antigen remains undetermined. General study points: Cytomegalovirus association was assigned to about 150 TCR beta chains. Reports described diagnosis of cytomegalovirus status by the classifier as highly specific and sensitive.

The chain carries TRBV5-5 and TRBJ2-3; 10 bases map to TRBD2. The sample consisted of PBMCs. This sequence originates from a woman under 30 in good health and CMV-seropositive. This CDR3 reads CASSTGLAVSTDTQYF. The CDR3 nucleotides read TGTGCCAGCAGCACAGGACTAGCGGTTAGCACAGATACGCAGTATTTT.